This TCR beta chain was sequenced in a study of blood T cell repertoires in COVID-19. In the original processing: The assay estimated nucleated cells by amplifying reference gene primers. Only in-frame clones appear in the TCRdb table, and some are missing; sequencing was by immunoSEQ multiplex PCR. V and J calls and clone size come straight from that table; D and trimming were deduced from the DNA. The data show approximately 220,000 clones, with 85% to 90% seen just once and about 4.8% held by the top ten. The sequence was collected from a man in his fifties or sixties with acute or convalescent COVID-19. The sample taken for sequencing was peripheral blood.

CDR3 bases: TGTGCCAGCGATGCAGGATCCTACGAGCAGTACTTC. Its protein product is CASDAGSYEQYF. The chain couples TRBV6-5 to TRBJ2-7, with D uncertain. Trimming left V 8 bases short and J 1 base short, with 9 bases between. The V gene's germline CDR1 is MNHEY and CDR2 SVGAGI. This CDR3 is 12 amino acids long.